Each of the 17 T cell receptor beta chains below was sequenced from the same sample in a study of cytomegalovirus exposure and HLA in healthy donors. This table comes from immunoSEQ multiplex PCR, and its TCRdb copy is limited to in-frame clones, with some not included. Of roughly 250,000 clones in the sample, approximately 84% are singletons; the top ten hold around 1.2%. The sample consisted of PBMCs. The receptors were sampled from a woman in her twenties or thirties in good health and CMV-seropositive.

The CDR3: CASSLAPNPLFGEQYF. In DNA, the CDR3 is TGTGCCAGCAGCTTAGCCCCGAATCCCCTTTTCGGGGAGCAGTACTTC. This rearrangement joins TRBV7-8 to TRBJ2-7, with D unresolved. Deletions cut 0 bases from V and 7 bases from J, with 19 bases between. The CDR3 totals 16 residues. CDR1 is SGHVS and CDR2 is FQNEAQ in the germline V gene.

This clone is a singleton in its sample. The chain recombines TRBV6-1 with TRBJ2-3; 7 bases agree with TRBD1. The CDR3 totals 14 residues. The germline gives CDR1 MNHNS, CDR2 SASEGT. Germline trimming cut 6 bases from V and 5 bases from J; bases unmatched to any gene: 8. The CDR3 DNA is TGTGCCAGCAGGCCGGGGACAGAGATAGATACGCAGTATTTT. It is translated as CASRPGTEIDTQYF.

The CDR3 reads CASSLKQLENQPQHF. CDR3 coding DNA: TGTGCCAGCAGCTTAAAGCAGTTGGAGAATCAGCCCCAGCATTTT. V gene TRBV7-9 combines with J gene TRBJ1-5; the D is unclear. Looked up from germline, CDR1 is SEHNR and CDR2 is FQNEAQ (reference sequence). The CDR3 has 15 residues. Trimming stripped 2 bases from V and 4 bases from J, with 12 bases between.

The rearrangement joins TRBV29-1 to TRBJ2-3; 7 bases are shared with TRBD1. CDR1 SQVTM and CDR2 ANQGSEA come from the germline V gene. V was pared by 3 bases and J by 2 bases, with 8 bases of the junction left unmatched. The CDR3 consists of 15 residues. CDR3 bases: TGCAGCGTTGAGGCTTCGACAGGGCCCACAGATACGCAGTATTTT. Amino acids: CSVEASTGPTDTQYF.

J is TRBJ1-1 and V is TRBV7-9; D ambiguous. Germline CDR1 and CDR2: SEHNR and FQNEAQ (reference sequence). The ends were cut back, 3 bases at V and 3 bases at J, with 11 bases in the middle. This CDR3 is built from 14 residues. CDR3 sequence reads: CASSFGYGDTEAFF. CDR3 nucleotides: TGTGCCAGCAGCTTTGGGTACGGGGACACTGAAGCTTTCTTT.

This clone showed up just a few times. The chain employs TRBV11-3 and TRBJ1-2, with a tentative D call TRBD1 (5 bases). The V gene lost 1 base and the J gene lost 8 bases, with 8 bases spanning the gap. Germline V gene sequence: CDR1 SGHNT, CDR2 YENEEA. The CDR3 is 12 residues long. The CDR3 reads CASSLGGWGYTF. In nucleotides, the CDR3 is TGTGCCAGCAGCTTAGGGGGCTGGGGCTACACCTTC.

This chain connects TRBV5-1 to TRBJ2-1, with 11 bases fitting TRBD2. CDR1 and CDR2 (germline): SGHRS, YFSETQ. With 2 bases clipped from V and 7 bases from J, the junction kept 5 bases outside the gene matches. The CDR3 covers 15 residues. The CDR3 region is CASSFLAGGRNEQFF. The DNA of the CDR3 is TGCGCCAGCAGCTTTCTAGCGGGAGGAAGAAATGAGCAGTTCTTC. The whole variable domain, filled in from reference TRBV5-1 and TRBJ2-1, reads KAGVTQTPRYLIKTRGQQVTLSCSPISGHRSVSWYQQTPGQGLQFLFEYFSETQRNKGNFPGRFSGRQFSNSRSEMNVSTLELGDSALYLCASSFLAGGRNEQFFGPGTRLTVL.

The rearrangement uses TRBV6-4 and TRBJ1-2, with 8 bases identical to TRBD1. Germline loops: CDR1 MRHNA, CDR2 SNTAGT. The CDR3 sequence is 16 residues long. The V and J ends lost 6 bases and 5 bases, in that order; junction bases with no gene match: 14. The CDR3 here is CASRNPKQGAGYGYTF. CDR3 nucleotides: TGTGCCAGCAGAAATCCTAAGCAGGGGGCTGGGTATGGCTACACCTTC.

V and J are TRBV12-5 and TRBJ2-7; D is perhaps TRBD1 (6 bases). V shed 4 bases and J shed 4 bases, with 23 bases lying between them. This CDR3 spans 17 amino acids. The germline gives CDR1 LGHNT, CDR2 FRNRAP. The CDR3 DNA reads as TGTGCTAGTGGTTCCGGACAGCCGTCTATCCGAAGGTACGAGCAGTACTTC. Translation: CASGSGQPSIRRYEQYF. The full variable domain, its missing parts supplied by reference TRBV12-5 and TRBJ2-7, is DARVTQTPRHKVTEMGQEVTMRCQPILGHNTVFWYRQTMMQGLELLAYFRNRAPLDDSGMPKDRFSAEMPDATLATLKIQPSEPRDSAVYFCASGSGQPSIRRYEQYFGPGTRLTVT.

The V gene is TRBV29-1, the J gene TRBJ2-5; maybe TRBD1 (7 bases). Germline-derived CDR1 and CDR2 are SQVTM and ANQGSEA. Trimming shortened V by 5 bases and J by 5 bases, and 15 bases separated the two germline ends. The CDR3 loop spans 13 amino acids. As DNA, the CDR3 is TGCAGCGTTAGTTGGGCAGGGGGGGAGACCCAGTACTTC. It encodes CSVSWAGGETQYF.

This clone turned up a few times. This rearrangement joins TRBV27 to TRBJ2-7; 8 bases align to TRBD2. Germline CDR1 reads MNHEY; CDR2 reads SMNVEV (reference sequence). The CDR3 is made up of 14 amino acids. The ends lost 5 bases at V and 1 base at J; junction bases unmatched: 4. CDR3 protein: CASSRAGVSYEQYF. CDR3 coding DNA: TGTGCCAGCAGTCGAGCGGGAGTATCCTACGAGCAGTACTTC.

The J gene is TRBJ2-6, the V gene TRBV6-4; 7 bases align to TRBD1. Trimming cost V 4 bases and J 2 bases; bases outside gene matches: 11. Germline V gives CDR1 MRHNA, CDR2 SNTAGT. The CDR3 is 18 residues long. The DNA for the CDR3 is TGTGCCAGCAGTGCGAAGCCAGGGGGAGCAACTGGGGCCAACGTCCTGACTTTC. This translates into CASSAKPGGATGANVLTF.

This chain uses TRBV10-2 with TRBJ2-5, with D unresolved. The CDR3 runs 12 residues. Germline loops: CDR1 WSHSY, CDR2 SAAADI. Trimming cost V 6 bases and J 1 base, with 6 bases left between them. CDR3 protein: CASSLSQETQYF. The DNA for the CDR3 is TGCGCCAGCAGCCTTAGCCAAGAGACCCAGTACTTC.

The chain carries TRBV6-6 and TRBJ2-2, with 8 bases matching TRBD1. The junction had 11 bases not matched to a gene; V was cut back by 6 bases and J by 5 bases. CDR1 and CDR2 from the germline V gene are MNHNY and SVGAGI (reference sequence). The CDR3 runs 16 residues. The CDR3 DNA reads as TGTGCCAGCAGCCTAATGGACAGGGTGGAGACCGGGGAGCTGTTTTTT. This codes for CASSLMDRVETGELFF.

This clone has only one observation. This chain connects TRBV2 to TRBJ2-4; 11 nucleotides align to TRBD2. This CDR3 spans 15 amino acids. V gave up 3 bases and J gave up 15 bases; unmatched junction bases: 13. CDR1 is SNHLY, CDR2 FYNNEI, per germline. CDR3 sequence reads: CASSEVGLAANRRYF. The CDR3 DNA sequence: TGTGCCAGCAGTGAGGTGGGACTAGCGGCAAACCGAAGGTACTTC.

The gene calls are TRBV5-1 and TRBJ2-5; 7 bases agree with TRBD2. V gave up 4 bases and J gave up 3 bases; unmatched junction bases: 3. The CDR3 consists of 13 residues. Germline V gene lookup returns CDR1 SGHRS and CDR2 YFSETQ. In DNA, the CDR3 is TGCGCCAGCAGCCGGACTAGTAAAGAGACCCAGTACTTC. This translates into CASSRTSKETQYF.

This clone showed up just a few times. This rearrangement joins TRBV7-7 to TRBJ2-2; 10 nucleotides align to TRBD2. The trim removed 3 bases at V and 6 bases at J, leaving 4 bases unmatched. The CDR3 is 15 amino acids. The germline V gene encodes CDR1 SSHAT and CDR2 FNYEAQ (reference sequence). The CDR3 DNA reads as TGTGCCAGCAGCTTCCTAGCGGGAGTCCCCGGGGAGCTGTTTTTT. Its translation: CASSFLAGVPGELFF.